The next 22 T cell receptor beta chains were all read from a single sample in a study of CD8+CD57+ T cells in acquired aplastic anemia. Selection for sequencing was limited to patients who had shown CD8+CD57+ cell expansion by flow cytometry. Genomic DNA was employed as the template in profiling TCR beta VDJ and CDR3. TCRdb itself ran the reads through MiXCR, one entry per CDR3 protein. Of about 220,000 distinct CDR3 sequences in the sample, around half were seen once. The sample consisted of sorted CD4+, CD8+, or CD8+CD57+ T cells (not recorded which) from PBMCs. The receptors come from a human donor with aplastic anemia.

This clonotype has at least ten counts. In nucleotides, the CDR3 is TGCAGTGCTTCCCCGTATAGCGGGAGAGAAAATGAGCAGTTCTTC. Residues: CSASPYSGRENEQFF. This chain uses TRBV20-1 with TRBJ2-1; 9 bases line up with TRBD2. CDR1 is DFQATT, CDR2 SNEGSKA, per germline (reference sequence). This CDR3 has 15 amino acids. Germline trimming cut 5 bases from V and 7 bases from J; bases unmatched to any gene: 12.

V is TRBV10-3 and J is TRBJ1-1; 9 bases map to TRBD1. The CDR3 runs 12 residues. Trimming removed 8 bases from V and 7 bases from J; junction bases left unmatched: 5. From germline, CDR1 is ENHRY and CDR2 SYGVKD. The CDR3 sequence is CAIRDRDNEAFF. CDR3 bases: TGTGCCATCCGGGACAGGGACAATGAAGCTTTCTTT.

The sample holds a few counts of this clonotype. The chain has TRBV4-2 and TRBJ2-1, with D uncertain. Germline CDR1 LGHNA, CDR2 YNFKEQ. This CDR3 spans 16 amino acids. V was clipped by 0 bases and J by 4 bases, with 13 bases between them. The DNA of the CDR3 is TGTGCCAGCAGCCAAGATTTTCAGAGACTTTACAATGAGCAGTTCTTC. Its protein is CASSQDFQRLYNEQFF.

V usage is TRBV7-6 and J usage is TRBJ2-1; TRBD2 agrees at 15 bases. Germline loops: CDR1 SGHVS, CDR2 FNYEAQ. Germline trimming cut 5 bases from V and 8 bases from J; bases unmatched to any gene: 10. This CDR3 comprises 17 residues. CDR3 sequence: CASSAARTSGGAHEQFF. CDR3 bases: TGTGCCAGCAGCGCAGCCAGGACTAGCGGGGGGGCACATGAGCAGTTCTTC.

This chain links TRBV12-5 with TRBJ2-7, with D unresolved. CDR3 size: 12 residues. Germline lookup yields CDR1 LGHNT and CDR2 FRNRAP. V was pared by 0 bases and J by 3 bases, with 3 bases between. DNA for the CDR3: TGTGCTAGTGGTTTGGTACTCTACGAGCAGTACTTC. Residues: CASGLVLYEQYF.

This clonotype appeared a single time. The chain uses TRBV2 and TRBJ2-5, with no clear D. The CDR3 extends over 12 amino acids. V dropped 1 base and J dropped 5 bases, with 5 bases sitting between them. Germline CDR1 and CDR2: SNHLY and FYNNEI. CDR3 sequence reads: CASSEGLETQYF. The CDR3 DNA reads TGTGCCAGCAGTGAAGGATTGGAGACCCAGTACTTC.

The chain employs TRBV2 and TRBJ2-1; weak D call: TRBD2 (5 bases). V lost 0 bases, J lost 11 bases, and 11 bases lay in between. CDR3 size: 13 residues. Germline assignment: CDR1 SNHLY and CDR2 FYNNEI. The CDR3 nucleotides are TGTGCCAGCAGTGAAGCGTACAGCGGAAAGCAGTTCTTC. Encoded protein: CASSEAYSGKQFF.

The V gene is TRBV5-6, the J gene TRBJ2-5; 8 positions match TRBD1. Germline CDR1 reads SGHDT; CDR2 reads YYEEEE. This CDR3 contains 14 residues. The J segment lost 9 bases and the V segment lost 4 bases, leaving 11 bases of the junction unmatched. CDR3 DNA: TGTGCCAGCAGCCATGGACAGGGCAATCAGCCCCAGTACTTC. Its translation: CASSHGQGNQPQYF.

In regard to this clonotype: This is likely a read error, given that the CDR3 carries no conserved phenylalanine or tryptophan at its end. The J gene is TRBJ2-1, the V gene TRBV15; D remains unclear. CDR3 length: 12 residues. V lost 3 bases, J lost 8 bases, and 8 bases lay in between. CDR1 is LNHNV and CDR2 is YYDKDF in the germline V gene (reference sequence). As DNA, the CDR3 is TGTGCCACCAGCAGGGCTTGGGATGAGCAGTTCTCC. Its protein is CATSRAWDEQFS.

This clonotype was recorded a few times. V is TRBV10-3 and J is TRBJ1-4; D unclear. With 2 bases removed from V and 0 bases from J, the gap between germline ends came to 7 bases. Looked up from germline, CDR1 is ENHRY and CDR2 is SYGVKD. The CDR3 is 15 residues long. CDR3 protein: CAISEKGSTNEKLFF. CDR3 bases: TGTGCCATCAGTGAGAAGGGTTCAACTAATGAAAAACTGTTTTTT.

The V gene is TRBV9, the J gene TRBJ1-1; possible D gene TRBD1, 6 bases. The germline V and J ends were trimmed by 0 bases and 5 bases, with 11 bases remaining between them. There are 14 residues in the CDR3. From germline, CDR1 is SGDLS and CDR2 YYNGEE. The CDR3 protein is CASSVEKGGTEAFF. The CDR3 bases are TGTGCCAGCAGCGTAGAAAAGGGGGGGACTGAAGCTTTCTTT.

The chain links TRBV24-1 to TRBJ2-5; a weak D match, TRBD2 (6 bases). The CDR3 extends over 13 amino acids. Deletions cut 5 bases from V and 3 bases from J, with 9 bases between. Germline CDR1 reads KGHDR; CDR2 reads SFDVKD. The CDR3 reads CATSGLAEETQYF. CDR3 DNA sequence: TGTGCCACCAGTGGGTTAGCGGAAGAGACCCAGTACTTC.

This clonotype was counted ten times or more. This chain's CDR3 is CASSHTSPTGSYGYTF. For the CDR3, the DNA is TGTGCCAGCAGCCACACCTCCCCGACAGGGTCCTATGGCTACACCTTC. The chain is built from TRBV7-9 and TRBJ1-2; 7 nucleotides line up with TRBD1. Germline V gene sequence: CDR1 SEHNR, CDR2 FQNEAQ (reference sequence). Trimming cost V 5 bases and J 4 bases; bases outside gene matches: 13. This CDR3 spans 16 amino acids.

The chain is built from TRBV20-1 and TRBJ2-7; possible D gene TRBD2, 6 bases. Per germline, CDR1 DFQATT and CDR2 SNEGSKA (reference sequence). The CDR3 extends over 13 amino acids. V was clipped by 3 bases and J by 2 bases, with 11 bases between them. CDR3 DNA sequence: TGCAGTGCTAGTAGCGGCAGCACCTACGAGCAGTACTTC. Residues: CSASSGSTYEQYF.

In this sample, this clonotype turned up many times. This chain links TRBV19 with TRBJ2-7, with D hard to call. CDR1 and CDR2 from the germline V gene are LNHDA and SQIVND (reference sequence). Trimming removed 5 bases at V and 0 bases at J, with 8 bases between. The CDR3 contains 13 residues. The chain's CDR3 is CASSYQDSYEQYF. CDR3 bases: TGTGCCAGTAGTTATCAGGACTCCTACGAGCAGTACTTC.

This clonotype was seen only once. The V gene is TRBV10-3, the J gene TRBJ1-5; 7 nucleotides match TRBD1. V was clipped by 6 bases and J by 11 bases; unmatched bases: 1. Germline V gene sequence: CDR1 ENHRY, CDR2 SYGVKD. This CDR3 region has 10 residues. For the CDR3, the DNA is TGTGCCATCAGGGACAGGTCCCAGCATTTT. This gives the protein CAIRDRSQHF.

This clonotype appeared many times. The genes are TRBV9 and TRBJ2-1; D might be TRBD1 or TRBD2, each matching 5 bases. Between the trimmed V and J ends, which lost 3 bases and 13 bases, there was a span of 8 bases. The CDR3 is 10 amino acids. Germline V gene sequence: CDR1 SGDLS, CDR2 YYNGEE. Here the CDR3 reads CASSGRDQFF. The DNA of the CDR3 is TGTGCCAGCAGCGGCCGGGACCAGTTCTTC.

The chain joins TRBV5-1 to TRBJ2-7; TRBD2 aligns across 11 bases. The CDR3 totals 15 residues. The V gene end was trimmed by 0 bases and the J gene end by 5 bases; junction bases not matched to a gene: 4. Germline CDR1 reads SGHRS; CDR2 reads YFSETQ. The CDR3 spells CASSLVLAGGNEQYF. The DNA for the CDR3 is TGCGCCAGCAGCTTGGTTCTAGCGGGGGGCAACGAGCAGTACTTC. The variable domain in full, completed from reference TRBV5-1 and TRBJ2-7, reads KAGVTQTPRYLIKTRGQQVTLSCSPISGHRSVSWYQQTPGQGLQFLFEYFSETQRNKGNFPGRFSGRQFSNSRSEMNVSTLELGDSALYLCASSLVLAGGNEQYFGPGTRLTVT.

This clonotype was picked up one time. The V gene is TRBV2, the J gene TRBJ1-1, with no clear D. V lost 0 bases, J lost 0 bases, and 8 bases lay in between. CDR1 is SNHLY and CDR2 is FYNNEI in the germline V gene. CDR3 length equals 15 residues. CDR3 sequence (DNA): TGTGCCAGCAGTGAAGCTCCCGTACTGAACACTGAAGCTTTCTTT. Translating gives CASSEAPVLNTEAFF.

This clonotype occurred a few times. The J gene is TRBJ1-1, the V gene TRBV7-9, with no clear D. V was cut by 5 bases and J by 1 base, with 5 bases left in between. The CDR3 sequence is 12 residues long. Germline V gene data show CDR1 as SEHNR and CDR2 as FQNEAQ (reference sequence). The DNA for the CDR3 is TGTGCCAGCAGCATGGAGAACACTGAAGCTTTCTTT. Translating gives CASSMENTEAFF.

This clonotype turned up a few times. The rearrangement uses TRBV20-1 and TRBJ1-1; D not resolved. V lost 4 bases and J 1 base, leaving 10 bases between the germline ends. The CDR3 length is 13 residues. Germline values: CDR1 DFQATT, CDR2 SNEGSKA (reference sequence). The CDR3 sequence is CSATNRANTEAFF. CDR3 bases: TGCAGTGCTACCAACCGGGCGAACACTGAAGCTTTCTTT.

V usage is TRBV6-2 or TRBV6-3 and J usage is TRBJ2-7, with D perhaps matching TRBD1 (6 bases). Germline V gene lookup returns CDR1 MNHEY and CDR2 SVGEGT. CDR3 length: 14 amino acids. The V end was cut by 5 bases, the J end by 3 bases, with 14 bases between. CDR3 in amino acids: CASSQSGRGYEQYF. Here the CDR3 DNA reads TGTGCCAGCAGTCAATCGGGCAGGGGCTACGAGCAGTACTTC.